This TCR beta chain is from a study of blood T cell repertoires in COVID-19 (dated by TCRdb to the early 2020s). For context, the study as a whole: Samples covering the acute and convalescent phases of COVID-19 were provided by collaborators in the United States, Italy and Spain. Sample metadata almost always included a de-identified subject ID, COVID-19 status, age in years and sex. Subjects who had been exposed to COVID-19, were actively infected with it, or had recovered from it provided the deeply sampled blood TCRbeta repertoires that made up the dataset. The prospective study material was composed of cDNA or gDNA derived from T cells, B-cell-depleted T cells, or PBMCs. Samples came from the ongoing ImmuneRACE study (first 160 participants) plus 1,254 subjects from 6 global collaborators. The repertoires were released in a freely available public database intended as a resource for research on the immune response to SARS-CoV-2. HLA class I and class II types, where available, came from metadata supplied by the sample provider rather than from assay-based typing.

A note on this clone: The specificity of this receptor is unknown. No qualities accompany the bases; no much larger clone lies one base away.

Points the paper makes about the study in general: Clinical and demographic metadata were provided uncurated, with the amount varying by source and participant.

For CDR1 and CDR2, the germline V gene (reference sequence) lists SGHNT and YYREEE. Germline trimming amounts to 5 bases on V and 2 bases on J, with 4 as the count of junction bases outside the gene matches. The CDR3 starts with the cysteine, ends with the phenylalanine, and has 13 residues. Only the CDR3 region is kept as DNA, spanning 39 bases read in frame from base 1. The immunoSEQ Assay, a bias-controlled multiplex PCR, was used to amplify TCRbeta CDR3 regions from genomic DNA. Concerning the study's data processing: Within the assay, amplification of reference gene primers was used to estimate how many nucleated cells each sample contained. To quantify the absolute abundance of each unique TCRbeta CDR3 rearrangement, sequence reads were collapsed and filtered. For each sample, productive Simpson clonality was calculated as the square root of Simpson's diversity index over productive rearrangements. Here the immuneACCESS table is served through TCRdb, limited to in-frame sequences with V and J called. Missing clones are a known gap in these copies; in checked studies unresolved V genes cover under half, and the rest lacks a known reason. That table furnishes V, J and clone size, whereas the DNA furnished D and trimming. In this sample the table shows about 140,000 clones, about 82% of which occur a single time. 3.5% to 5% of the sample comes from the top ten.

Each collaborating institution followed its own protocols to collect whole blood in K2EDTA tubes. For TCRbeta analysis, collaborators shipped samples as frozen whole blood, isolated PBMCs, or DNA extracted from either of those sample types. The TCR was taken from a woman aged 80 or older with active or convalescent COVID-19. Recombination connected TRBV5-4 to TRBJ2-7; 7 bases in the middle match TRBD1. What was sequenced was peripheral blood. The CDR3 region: CASSQQGPYEQYF. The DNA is TGTGCCAGCAGTCAACAGGGGCCCTACGAGCAGTACTTC. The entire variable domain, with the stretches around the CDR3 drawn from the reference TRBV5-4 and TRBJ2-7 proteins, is ETGVTQSPTHLIKTRGQQVTLRCSSQSGHNTVSWYQQALGQGPQFIFQYYREEENGRGNFPPRFSGLQFPNYSSELNVNALELDDSALYLCASSQQGPYEQYFGPGTRLTVT.